Each of the 18 T cell receptor beta chains below was sequenced from the same sample in a study of post-analysis software for immune sequencing data. Whole-study findings and limits: The five TRBV segments detected at higher frequency in patients than in controls included TRBV5-6, TRBV5-1 and TRBV20-1.

The library was made from cDNA and included unique molecular identifiers. TCRdb itself ran the PCR reads through MiXCR, one entry per CDR3 protein. The top ten hold about an eighth of the sample, which has approximately 350,000 distinct CDR3 sequences, approximately 33% seen once. Their antigen targets remain unknown. The sequenced sample consisted of blood. These receptors all come from a girl between 5 and 17 years old with multiple sclerosis.

The CDR3 spells CASNLAGTDTQYF. The CDR3 nucleotides are TGTGCCAGCAACCTAGCGGGCACAGATACGCAGTATTTT. The chain combines TRBV6-6 with TRBJ2-3; 7 positions match TRBD2. V lost 7 bases, J lost 1 base, and 2 bases stayed unmatched. Germline lookup yields CDR1 MNHNY and CDR2 SVGAGI (reference sequence). The CDR3 covers 13 residues.

The rearrangement joins TRBV28 to TRBJ2-7, with D tentatively TRBD2 (6 bases). CDR1 MDHEN and CDR2 SYDVKM come from the germline V gene. V lost 7 bases and J 5 bases, leaving 12 bases between the germline ends. The CDR3 runs to 12 residues. The CDR3 DNA reads TGTGCCAGCAATGCGGGGAGCGACGAGCAGTACTTC. Encoded protein: CASNAGSDEQYF.

The table lists this clonotype with a few counts. The V call is TRBV10-3, the J call TRBJ2-5; the match to TRBD2 covers 8 bases. The closer fit of TRBJ2-7 to the DNA end suggests the J call may be wrong. Germline CDR1 reads ENHRY; CDR2 reads SYGVKD. The CDR3 runs to 15 residues. DNA for the CDR3: TGTGCCATCAGTGAGCCCGGGGGGGGGACCTACGAGCAGTACTTC. Translated: CAISEPGGGTYEQYF.

This clonotype was found a few times. The chain uses TRBV2 and TRBJ2-3, with 8 positions matching TRBD1. Germline values: CDR1 SNHLY, CDR2 FYNNEI. V lost 5 bases to trimming and J lost 1 base; unmatched junction nucleotides: 5. The CDR3 spans 15 residues. DNA for the CDR3: TGTGCCAGCAGTCTACAGGGGGGCCGCACAGATACGCAGTATTTT. This gives the protein CASSLQGGRTDTQYF.

The V and J genes are TRBV6-1 and TRBJ2-3; maybe TRBD2 (7 bases). Trimming shortened V by 2 bases and J by 6 bases, and 15 bases separated the two germline ends. Germline values: CDR1 MNHNS, CDR2 SASEGT. The CDR3 totals 15 residues. The CDR3 sequence: CASSEMGGRGDTQYF. The CDR3 DNA reads TGTGCCAGCAGTGAAATGGGGGGGCGCGGGGATACGCAGTATTTT.

The V call is TRBV15, the J call TRBJ2-7, with TRBD2 as a possible D gene (6 bases). The J call may not be correct, given that the DNA end is closer to TRBJ2-5. CDR1 LNHNV and CDR2 YYDKDF come from the germline V gene (reference sequence). The CDR3 spans 14 residues. CDR3 protein: CATSREAGRETQYF. CDR3 coding DNA: TGTGCCACCAGCAGAGAGGCAGGGAGGGAGACCCAGTACTTC.

V is TRBV5-1 and J is TRBJ2-3; 13 nucleotides match TRBD2. The V gene's germline CDR1 is SGHRS and CDR2 YFSETQ. The CDR3 runs to 18 residues. The J segment lost 0 bases and the V segment lost 3 bases, leaving 7 bases of the junction unmatched. The chain's CDR3 is CASSWGTSGTSSTDTQYF. In DNA form, the CDR3 reads TGCGCCAGCAGCTGGGGGACTAGCGGGACCTCTAGCACAGATACGCAGTATTTT.

The chain joins TRBV28 to TRBJ2-7; no clear D gene. CDR3 length equals 15 residues. Germline-derived CDR1 and CDR2 are MDHEN and SYDVKM. V lost 3 bases and J 0 bases, leaving 12 bases between the germline ends. CDR3 nucleotide sequence: TGTGCCAGCAGTTTGCGGCAGGCCAGCTCCTACGAGCAGTACTTC. Amino acids: CASSLRQASSYEQYF.

The chain joins TRBV15 to TRBJ1-1; D is undetermined. Trimming took 2 bases from V and 0 from J, leaving 10 bases between them. Germline-derived CDR1 and CDR2 are LNHNV and YYDKDF (reference sequence). The CDR3 runs 15 residues. The CDR3 nucleotides are TGTGCCACCAGCAGAACAAAACCCCTGAACACTGAAGCTTTCTTT. Protein: CATSRTKPLNTEAFF.

The rearrangement joins TRBV7-6 to TRBJ2-5; D unclear. The CDR3 length is 16 residues. Germline CDR1 SGHVS, CDR2 FNYEAQ. Trimming pared 4 bases from V and 5 bases from J, leaving 20 bases between. The CDR3: CASSSLLAGPLETQYF. CDR3 DNA sequence: TGTGCCAGCAGCTCGCTGCTCGCCGGTCCGTTGGAGACCCAGTACTTC.

This sequence joins TRBV7-2 and TRBJ1-5; 7 bases are shared with TRBD1. The CDR3 loop spans 16 amino acids. Germline V gene sequence: CDR1 SGHTA, CDR2 FQGNSA. V lost 3 bases, J lost 6 bases, and 11 bases stayed unmatched. DNA for the CDR3: TGTGCCAGCAGCTTGTTCTCCTTGACAGGGCCTCAGCCCCAGCATTTT. This sequence encodes CASSLFSLTGPQPQHF.

The rearrangement links TRBV29-1 to TRBJ2-5, with D uncertain. Germline V gene lookup returns CDR1 SQVTM and CDR2 ANQGSEA. This CDR3 contains 10 residues. V was shortened by 3 bases and J by 11 bases, with 10 bases between the two germline ends. The CDR3 DNA reads TGCAGCGTTGAGACGAATGAGCAGTACTTC. Its translation is CSVETNEQYF.

With respect to this clonotype: This CDR3 is missing its conserved last phenylalanine or tryptophan, likely due to a read error. The chain has TRBV27 and TRBJ1-1; no definite D call. The V end lost 3 bases, the J end lost 5 bases, and 10 bases lay between the germline ends. The CDR3 has 13 amino acids. CDR1 MNHEY and CDR2 SMNVEV come from the germline V gene (reference sequence). The CDR3 sequence is CASSLERWTEAFC. DNA for the CDR3: TGTGCCAGCAGTTTGGAAAGGTGGACTGAAGCTTTCTGT.

This clonotype was detected a few times. This chain uses TRBV6-1 with TRBJ2-7, with TRBD1 identical over 9 bases. CDR1 MNHNS and CDR2 SASEGT come from the germline V gene. The CDR3 sequence is 15 residues long. With 5 bases clipped from V and 4 bases from J, the junction kept 9 bases outside the gene matches. The CDR3 reads CASSRPGTGFYEQYF. CDR3 DNA: TGTGCCAGCAGTAGACCTGGGACAGGGTTTTACGAGCAGTACTTC.

The rearrangement uses TRBV4-2 and TRBJ1-6; 7 bases map to TRBD1. This CDR3 comprises 15 residues. The ends lost 2 bases at V and 8 bases at J; junction bases unmatched: 6. Germline lookup yields CDR1 LGHNA and CDR2 YNFKEQ. In nucleotides, the CDR3 is TGTGCCAGCAGCCAAACTGACAGGGAGGATTCACCCCTCCACTTT. Protein: CASSQTDREDSPLHF.

The rearrangement links TRBV15 to TRBJ2-7; 8 bases fit TRBD1. The germline CDR1 and CDR2 sequences are LNHNV and YYDKDF (reference sequence). V lost 1 base and J lost 10; bases outside the gene matches: 12. This CDR3 has 15 amino acids. The CDR3 DNA follows: TGTGCCACCAGCAGAGGTGACAGGGGTCGAGGATCCCAGTACTTC. Its protein product is CATSRGDRGRGSQYF.

This clonotype has a single count. V and J are TRBV7-2 and TRBJ1-5; 8 bases are a match to TRBD1. Germline V gene data show CDR1 as SGHTA and CDR2 as FQGNSA. V trimming: 4 bases; J trimming: 4 bases; junction bases outside the gene matches: 6. The CDR3 has 15 amino acids. CDR3 residues: CASSSQDRANQPQHF. CDR3 nucleotides: TGTGCCAGCAGCTCCCAGGACAGGGCGAATCAGCCCCAGCATTTT.

This clonotype showed up just a few times. This chain links TRBV15 with TRBJ1-1; 8 bases agree with TRBD1. With V trimmed by 5 bases and J by 5 bases, 7 bases remained unmatched. Germline lookup yields CDR1 LNHNV and CDR2 YYDKDF (reference sequence). This CDR3 spans 14 amino acids. CDR3 DNA sequence: TGTGCCACCAGCCAAAGGACAGGGAAAACTGAAGCTTTCTTT. Amino acid sequence: CATSQRTGKTEAFF. Full variable domain (remainder filled in from reference TRBV15 and TRBJ1-1): DAMVIQNPRYQVTQFGKPVTLSCSQTLNHNVMYWYQQKSSQAPKLLFHYYDKDFNNEADTPDNFQSRRPNTSFCFLDIRSPGLGDTAMYLCATSQRTGKTEAFFGQGTRLTVV.